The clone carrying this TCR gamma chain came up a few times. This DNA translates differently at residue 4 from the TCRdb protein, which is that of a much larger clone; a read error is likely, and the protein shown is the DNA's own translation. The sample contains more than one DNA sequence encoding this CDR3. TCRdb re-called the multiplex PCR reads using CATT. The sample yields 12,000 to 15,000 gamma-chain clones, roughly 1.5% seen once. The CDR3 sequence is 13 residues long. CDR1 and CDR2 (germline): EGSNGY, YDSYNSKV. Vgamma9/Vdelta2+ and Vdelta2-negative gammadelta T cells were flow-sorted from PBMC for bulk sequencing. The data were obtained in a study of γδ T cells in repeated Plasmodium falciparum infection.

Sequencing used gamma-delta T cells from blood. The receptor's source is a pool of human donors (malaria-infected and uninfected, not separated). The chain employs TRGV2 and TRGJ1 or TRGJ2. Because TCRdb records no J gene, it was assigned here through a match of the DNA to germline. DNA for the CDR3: TGTGCCACCAGGGACGGGGCGAGGTATAAGAAACTCTTT. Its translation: CATRDGARYKKLF.